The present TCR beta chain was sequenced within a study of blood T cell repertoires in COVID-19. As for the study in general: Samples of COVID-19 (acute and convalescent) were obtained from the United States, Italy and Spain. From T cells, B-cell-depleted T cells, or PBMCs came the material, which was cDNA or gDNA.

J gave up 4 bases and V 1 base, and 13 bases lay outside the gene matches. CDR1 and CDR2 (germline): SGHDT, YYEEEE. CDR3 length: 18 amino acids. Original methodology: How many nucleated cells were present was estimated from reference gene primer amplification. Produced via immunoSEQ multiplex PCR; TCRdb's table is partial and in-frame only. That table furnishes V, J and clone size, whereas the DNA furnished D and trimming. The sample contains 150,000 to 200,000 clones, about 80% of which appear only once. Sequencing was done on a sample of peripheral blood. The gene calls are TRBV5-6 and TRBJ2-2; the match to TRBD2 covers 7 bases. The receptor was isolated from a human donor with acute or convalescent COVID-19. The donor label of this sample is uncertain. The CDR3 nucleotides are TGTGCCAGCAGCTTGAGCCGCCTAGCGGTCTACCGCACCGGGGAGCTGTTTTTT. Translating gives CASSLSRLAVYRTGELFF. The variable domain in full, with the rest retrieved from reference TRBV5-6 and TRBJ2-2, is DAGVTQSPTHLIKTRGQQVTLRCSPKSGHDTVSWYQQALGQGPQFIFQYYEEEERQRGNFPDRFSGHQFPNYSSELNVNALLLGDSALYLCASSLSRLAVYRTGELFFGEGSRLTVL.